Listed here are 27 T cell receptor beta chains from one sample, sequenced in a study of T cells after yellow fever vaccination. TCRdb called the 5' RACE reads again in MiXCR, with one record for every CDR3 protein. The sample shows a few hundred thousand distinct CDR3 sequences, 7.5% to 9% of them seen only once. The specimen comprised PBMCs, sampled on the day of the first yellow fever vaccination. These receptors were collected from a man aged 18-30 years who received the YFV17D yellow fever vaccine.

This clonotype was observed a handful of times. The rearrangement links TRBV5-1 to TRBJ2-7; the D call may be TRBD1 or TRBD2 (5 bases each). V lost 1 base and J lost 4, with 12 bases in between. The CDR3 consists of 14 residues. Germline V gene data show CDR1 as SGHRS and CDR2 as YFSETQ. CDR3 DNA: TGCGCCAGCAGCTTGTCGGGGCCCACGTACGAGCAGTACTTC. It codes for CASSLSGPTYEQYF.

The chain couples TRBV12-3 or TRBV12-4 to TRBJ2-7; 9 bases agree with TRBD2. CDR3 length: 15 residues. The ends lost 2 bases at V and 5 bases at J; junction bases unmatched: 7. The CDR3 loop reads CASSLLASGVDEQYF. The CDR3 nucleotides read TGTGCCAGCAGTTTATTGGCTAGCGGGGTAGACGAGCAGTACTTC.

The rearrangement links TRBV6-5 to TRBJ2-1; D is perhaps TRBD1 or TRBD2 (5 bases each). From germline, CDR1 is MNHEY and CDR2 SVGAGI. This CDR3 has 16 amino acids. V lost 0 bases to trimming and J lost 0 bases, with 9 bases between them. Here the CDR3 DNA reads TGTGCCAGCAGTTACTCCGGGGACCTCTCCTACAATGAGCAGTTCTTC. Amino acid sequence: CASSYSGDLSYNEQFF.

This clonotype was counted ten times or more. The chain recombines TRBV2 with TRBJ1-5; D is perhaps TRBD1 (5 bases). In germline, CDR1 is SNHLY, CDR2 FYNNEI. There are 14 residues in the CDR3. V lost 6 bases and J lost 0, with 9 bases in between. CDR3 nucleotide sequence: TGTGCCAGCAGGGTGACAGCTAGCAATCAGCCCCAGCATTTT. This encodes CASRVTASNQPQHF.

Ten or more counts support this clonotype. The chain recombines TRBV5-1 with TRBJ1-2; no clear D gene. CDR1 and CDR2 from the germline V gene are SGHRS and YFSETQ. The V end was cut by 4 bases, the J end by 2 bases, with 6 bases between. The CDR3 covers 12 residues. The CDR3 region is CASSTGNYGYTF. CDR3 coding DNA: TGCGCCAGCAGCACCGGGAACTATGGCTACACCTTC.

The CDR3 DNA follows: TGTGCCAGCAGTCCTCGGGACAATAGCAATCAGCCCCAGCATTTT. Its protein is CASSPRDNSNQPQHF. The rearrangement links TRBV7-2 to TRBJ1-5; the D gene is possibly TRBD1 (6 bases). The CDR3 contains 15 residues. V was cut by 6 bases and J by 0 bases, with 12 bases left in between. In germline, CDR1 is SGHTA, CDR2 FQGNSA.

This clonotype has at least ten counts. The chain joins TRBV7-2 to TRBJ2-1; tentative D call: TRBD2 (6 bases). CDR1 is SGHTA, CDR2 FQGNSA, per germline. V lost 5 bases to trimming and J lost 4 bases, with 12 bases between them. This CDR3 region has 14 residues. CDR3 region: CASSPPEGYNEQFF. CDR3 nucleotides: TGTGCCAGCAGCCCGCCGGAGGGGTACAATGAGCAGTTCTTC.

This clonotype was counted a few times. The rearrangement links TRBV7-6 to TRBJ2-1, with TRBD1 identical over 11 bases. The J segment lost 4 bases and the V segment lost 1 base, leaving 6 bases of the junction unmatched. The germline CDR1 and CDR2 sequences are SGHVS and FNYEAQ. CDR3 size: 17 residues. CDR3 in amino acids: CASSLEPGQGGYNEQFF. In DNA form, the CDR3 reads TGTGCCAGCAGCTTAGAACCGGGACAGGGGGGATACAATGAGCAGTTCTTC. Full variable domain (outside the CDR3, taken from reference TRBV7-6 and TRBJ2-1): GAGVSQSPRYKVTKRGQDVALRCDPISGHVSLYWYRQALGQGPEFLTYFNYEAQQDKSGLPNDRFSAERPEGSISTLTIQRTEQRDSAMYRCASSLEPGQGGYNEQFFGPGTRLTVL.

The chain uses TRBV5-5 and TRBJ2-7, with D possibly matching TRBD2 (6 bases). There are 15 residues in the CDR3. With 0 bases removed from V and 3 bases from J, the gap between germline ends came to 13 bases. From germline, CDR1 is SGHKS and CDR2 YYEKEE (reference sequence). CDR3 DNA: TGTGCCAGCAGCTTGGCGGGAGCGCTTCTCTACGAGCAGTACTTC. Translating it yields CASSLAGALLYEQYF.

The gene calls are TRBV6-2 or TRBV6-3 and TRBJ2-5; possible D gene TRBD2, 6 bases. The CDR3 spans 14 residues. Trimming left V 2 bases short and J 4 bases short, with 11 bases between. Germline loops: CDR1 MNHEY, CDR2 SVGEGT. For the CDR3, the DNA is TGTGCCAGCAGTTACCACGGGGGATCAGAGACCCAGTACTTC. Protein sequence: CASSYHGGSETQYF.

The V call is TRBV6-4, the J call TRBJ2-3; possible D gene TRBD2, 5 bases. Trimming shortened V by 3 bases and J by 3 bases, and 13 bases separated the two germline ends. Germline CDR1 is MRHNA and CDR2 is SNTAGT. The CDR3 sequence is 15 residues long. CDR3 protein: CASSESLERTDTQYF. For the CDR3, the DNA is TGTGCCAGCAGTGAATCACTAGAAAGGACAGATACGCAGTATTTT.

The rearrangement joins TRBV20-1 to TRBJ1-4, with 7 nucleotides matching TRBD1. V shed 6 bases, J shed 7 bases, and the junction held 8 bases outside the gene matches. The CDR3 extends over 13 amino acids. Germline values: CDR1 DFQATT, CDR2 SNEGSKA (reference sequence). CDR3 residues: CSAIRQGSEKLFF. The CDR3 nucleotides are TGCAGTGCCATAAGACAGGGCAGTGAAAAACTGTTTTTT.

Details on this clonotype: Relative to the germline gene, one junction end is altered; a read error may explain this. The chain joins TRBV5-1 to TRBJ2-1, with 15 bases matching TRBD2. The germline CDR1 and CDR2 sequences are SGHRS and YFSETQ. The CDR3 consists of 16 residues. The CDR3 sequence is CVSSWGLAGGHNEQFF. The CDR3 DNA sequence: TGCGTCAGCAGCTGGGGACTAGCGGGGGGTCACAATGAGCAGTTCTTC.

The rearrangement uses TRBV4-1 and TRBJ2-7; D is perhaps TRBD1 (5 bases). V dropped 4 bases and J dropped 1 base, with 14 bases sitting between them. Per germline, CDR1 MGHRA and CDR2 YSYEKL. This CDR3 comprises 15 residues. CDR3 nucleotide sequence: TGCGCCAGCAGCCCCAGGGTTGTAGGTTCCTACGAGCAGTACTTC. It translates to CASSPRVVGSYEQYF.

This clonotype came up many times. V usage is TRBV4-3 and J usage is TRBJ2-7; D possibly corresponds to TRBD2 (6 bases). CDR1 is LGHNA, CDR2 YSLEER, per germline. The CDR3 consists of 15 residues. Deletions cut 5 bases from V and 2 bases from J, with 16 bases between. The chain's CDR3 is CASSEGTSSTYEQYF. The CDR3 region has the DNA TGCGCCAGCAGCGAAGGGACTTCCTCTACCTACGAGCAGTACTTC.

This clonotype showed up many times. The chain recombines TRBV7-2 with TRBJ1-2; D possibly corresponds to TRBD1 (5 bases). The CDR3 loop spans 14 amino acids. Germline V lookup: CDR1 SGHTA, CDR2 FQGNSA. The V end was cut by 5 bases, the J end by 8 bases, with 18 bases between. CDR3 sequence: CASSPREGLGGYTF. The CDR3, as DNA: TGTGCCAGCAGCCCCCGCGAGGGGCTAGGGGGCTACACCTTC.

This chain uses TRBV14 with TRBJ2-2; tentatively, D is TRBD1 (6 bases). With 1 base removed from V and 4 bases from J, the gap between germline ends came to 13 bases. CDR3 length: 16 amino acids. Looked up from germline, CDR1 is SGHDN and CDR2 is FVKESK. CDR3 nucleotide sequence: TGTGCCAGCAGCCAAGTGTATACAGGGACCACCGGGGAGCTGTTTTTT. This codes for CASSQVYTGTTGELFF.

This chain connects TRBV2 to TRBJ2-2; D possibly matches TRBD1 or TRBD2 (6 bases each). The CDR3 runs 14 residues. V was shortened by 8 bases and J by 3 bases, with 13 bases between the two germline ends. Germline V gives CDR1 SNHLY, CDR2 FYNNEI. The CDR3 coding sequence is TGTGCCAGCGGCGGGACACTTTACACCGGGGAGCTGTTTTTT. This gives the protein CASGGTLYTGELFF.

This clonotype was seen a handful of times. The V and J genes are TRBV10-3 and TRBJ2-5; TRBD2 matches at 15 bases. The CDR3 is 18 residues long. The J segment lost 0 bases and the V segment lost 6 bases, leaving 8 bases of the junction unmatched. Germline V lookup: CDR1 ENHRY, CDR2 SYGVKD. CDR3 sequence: CAISTPGLAGGNQETQYF. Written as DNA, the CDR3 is TGTGCCATCAGCACCCCCGGACTAGCGGGGGGGAACCAAGAGACCCAGTACTTC.

CDR3 sequence (DNA): TGTGCCTGGAGTGTGGGCGATCGCCGTCAGCCCCAGCATTTT. It yields the protein CAWSVGDRRQPQHF. The rearrangement uses TRBV30 and TRBJ1-5; D unclear. Deletions cut 0 bases from V and 6 bases from J, with 12 bases between. The CDR3 is 14 amino acids. Germline assignment: CDR1 GTSNPN and CDR2 SVGIG (reference sequence).

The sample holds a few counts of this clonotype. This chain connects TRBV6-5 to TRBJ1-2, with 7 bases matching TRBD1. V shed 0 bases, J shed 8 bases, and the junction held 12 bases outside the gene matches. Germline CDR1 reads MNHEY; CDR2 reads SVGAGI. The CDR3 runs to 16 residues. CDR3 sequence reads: CASSYSGTAHTEGYTF. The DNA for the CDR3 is TGTGCCAGCAGTTACTCGGGGACAGCCCATACGGAGGGCTACACCTTC.

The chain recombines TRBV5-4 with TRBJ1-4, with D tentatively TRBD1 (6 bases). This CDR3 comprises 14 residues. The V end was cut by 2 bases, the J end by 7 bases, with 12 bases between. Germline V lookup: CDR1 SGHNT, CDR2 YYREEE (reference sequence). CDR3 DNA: TGTGCCAGCAGCTTTATGGGGGCGAGTGAAAAACTGTTTTTT. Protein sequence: CASSFMGASEKLFF.

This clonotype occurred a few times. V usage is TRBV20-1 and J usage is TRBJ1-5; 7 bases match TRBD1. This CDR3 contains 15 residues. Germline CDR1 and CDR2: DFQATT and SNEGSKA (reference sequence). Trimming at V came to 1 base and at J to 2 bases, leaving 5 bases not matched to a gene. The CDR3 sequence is CSARGQGGGNQPQHF. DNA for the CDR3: TGCAGTGCTAGAGGACAGGGTGGGGGCAATCAGCCCCAGCATTTT.

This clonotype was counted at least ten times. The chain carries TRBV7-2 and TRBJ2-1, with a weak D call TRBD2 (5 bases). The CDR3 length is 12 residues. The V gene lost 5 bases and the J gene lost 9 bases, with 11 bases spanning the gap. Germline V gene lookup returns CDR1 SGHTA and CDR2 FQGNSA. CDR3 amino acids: CASSPSLAEQFF. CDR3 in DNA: TGTGCCAGCAGCCCTAGCCTTGCTGAGCAGTTCTTC.

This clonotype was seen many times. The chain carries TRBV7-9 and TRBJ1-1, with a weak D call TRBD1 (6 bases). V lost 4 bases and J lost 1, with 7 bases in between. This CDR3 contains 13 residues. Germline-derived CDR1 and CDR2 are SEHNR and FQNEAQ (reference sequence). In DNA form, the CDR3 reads TGTGCCAGCAGCTCGGGACAGAACACTGAAGCTTTCTTT. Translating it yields CASSSGQNTEAFF.

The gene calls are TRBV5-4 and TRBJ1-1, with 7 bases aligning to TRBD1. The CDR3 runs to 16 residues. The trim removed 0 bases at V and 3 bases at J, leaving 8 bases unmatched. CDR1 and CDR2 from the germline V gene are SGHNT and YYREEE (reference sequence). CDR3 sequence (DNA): TGTGCCAGCAGCTTGGCAGCCGGGACAGACTACACTGAAGCTTTCTTT. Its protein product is CASSLAAGTDYTEAFF. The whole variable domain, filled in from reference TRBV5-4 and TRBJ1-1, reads ETGVTQSPTHLIKTRGQQVTLRCSSQSGHNTVSWYQQALGQGPQFIFQYYREEENGRGNFPPRFSGLQFPNYSSELNVNALELDDSALYLCASSLAAGTDYTEAFFGQGTRLTVV.

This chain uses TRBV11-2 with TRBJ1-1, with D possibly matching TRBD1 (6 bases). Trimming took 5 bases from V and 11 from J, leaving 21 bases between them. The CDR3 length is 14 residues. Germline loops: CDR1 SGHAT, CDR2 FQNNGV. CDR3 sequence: CASSPGHISLTAFF. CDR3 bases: TGTGCCAGCAGCCCGGGACATATTTCATTGACGGCTTTCTTT.